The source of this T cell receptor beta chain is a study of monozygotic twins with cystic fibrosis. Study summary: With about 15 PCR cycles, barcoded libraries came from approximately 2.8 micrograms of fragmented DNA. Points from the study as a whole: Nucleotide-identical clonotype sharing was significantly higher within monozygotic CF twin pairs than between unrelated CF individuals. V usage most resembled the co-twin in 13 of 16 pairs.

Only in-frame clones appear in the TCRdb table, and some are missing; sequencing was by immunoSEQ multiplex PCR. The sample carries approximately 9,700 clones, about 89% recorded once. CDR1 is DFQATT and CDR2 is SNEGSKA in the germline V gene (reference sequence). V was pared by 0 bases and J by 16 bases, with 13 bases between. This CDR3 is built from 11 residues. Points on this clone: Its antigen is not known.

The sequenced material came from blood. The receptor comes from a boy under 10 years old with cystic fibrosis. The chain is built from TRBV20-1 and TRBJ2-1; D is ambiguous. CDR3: CSARDQEPSFF. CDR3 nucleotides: TGCAGTGCTAGAGATCAGGAGCCAAGCTTCTTC.